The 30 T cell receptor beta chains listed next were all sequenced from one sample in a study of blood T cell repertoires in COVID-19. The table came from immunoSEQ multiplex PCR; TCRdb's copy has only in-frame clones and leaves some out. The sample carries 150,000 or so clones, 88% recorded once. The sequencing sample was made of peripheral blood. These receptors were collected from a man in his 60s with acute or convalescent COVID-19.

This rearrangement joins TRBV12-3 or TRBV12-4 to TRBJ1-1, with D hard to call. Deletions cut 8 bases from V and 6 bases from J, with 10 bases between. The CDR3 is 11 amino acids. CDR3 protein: CASGRTSEAFF. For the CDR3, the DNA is TGTGCCAGCGGGAGGACGTCTGAAGCTTTCTTT.

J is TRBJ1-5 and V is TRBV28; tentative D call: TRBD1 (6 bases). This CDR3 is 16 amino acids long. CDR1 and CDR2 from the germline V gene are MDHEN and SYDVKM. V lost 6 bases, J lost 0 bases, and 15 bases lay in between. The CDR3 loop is CASSQLQGNSNQPQHF. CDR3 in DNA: TGTGCCAGCAGCCAATTACAGGGCAATAGCAATCAGCCCCAGCATTTT.

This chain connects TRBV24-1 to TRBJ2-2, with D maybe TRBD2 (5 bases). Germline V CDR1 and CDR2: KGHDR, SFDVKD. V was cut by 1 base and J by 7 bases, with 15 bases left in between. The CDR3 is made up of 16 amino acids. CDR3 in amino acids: CATSDFGESPGGELFF. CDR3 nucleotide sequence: TGTGCCACCAGTGATTTTGGGGAGTCCCCGGGCGGGGAGCTGTTTTTT.

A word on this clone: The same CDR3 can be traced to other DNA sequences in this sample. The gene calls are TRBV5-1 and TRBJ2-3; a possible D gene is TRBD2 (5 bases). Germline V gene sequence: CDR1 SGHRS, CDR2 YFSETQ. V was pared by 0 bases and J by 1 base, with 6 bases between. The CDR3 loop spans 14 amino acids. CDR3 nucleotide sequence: TGCGCCAGCAGCTTGGAGGGAGGCACAGATACGCAGTATTTT. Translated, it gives CASSLEGGTDTQYF. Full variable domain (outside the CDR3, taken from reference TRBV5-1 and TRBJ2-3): KAGVTQTPRYLIKTRGQQVTLSCSPISGHRSVSWYQQTPGQGLQFLFEYFSETQRNKGNFPGRFSGRQFSNSRSEMNVSTLELGDSALYLCASSLEGGTDTQYFGPGTRLTVL.

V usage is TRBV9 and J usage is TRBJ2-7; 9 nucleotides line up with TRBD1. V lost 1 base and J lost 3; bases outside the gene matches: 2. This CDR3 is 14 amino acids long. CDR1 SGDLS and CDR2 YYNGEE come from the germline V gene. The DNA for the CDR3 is TGTGCCAGCAGCGTAAGGGGACAGGGCTACGAGCAGTACTTC. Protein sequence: CASSVRGQGYEQYF.

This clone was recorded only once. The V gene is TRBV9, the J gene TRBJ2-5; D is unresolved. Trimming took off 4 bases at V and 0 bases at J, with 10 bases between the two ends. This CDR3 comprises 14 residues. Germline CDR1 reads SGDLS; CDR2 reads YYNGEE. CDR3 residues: CASSPGMYQETQYF. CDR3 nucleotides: TGTGCCAGCAGCCCAGGAATGTACCAAGAGACCCAGTACTTC.

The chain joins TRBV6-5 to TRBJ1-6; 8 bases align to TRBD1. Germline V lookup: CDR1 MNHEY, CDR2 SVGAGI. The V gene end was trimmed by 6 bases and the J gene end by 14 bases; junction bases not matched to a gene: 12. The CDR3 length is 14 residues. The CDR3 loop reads CASRTGTGIFTLHF. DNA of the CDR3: TGTGCCAGCAGGACCGGGACAGGTATTTTCACCCTCCACTTT.

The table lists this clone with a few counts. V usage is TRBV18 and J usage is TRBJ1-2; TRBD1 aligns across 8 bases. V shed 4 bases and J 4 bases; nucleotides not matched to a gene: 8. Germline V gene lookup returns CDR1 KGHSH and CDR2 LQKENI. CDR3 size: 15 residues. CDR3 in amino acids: CASSQGQGGGYGYTF. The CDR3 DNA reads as TGTGCCAGCTCACAAGGACAGGGAGGGGGCTATGGCTACACCTTC. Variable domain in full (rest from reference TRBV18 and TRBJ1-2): NAGVMQNPRHLVRRRGQEARLRCSPMKGHSHVYWYRQLPEEGLKFMVYLQKENIIDESGMPKERFSAEFPKEGPSILRIQQVVRGDSAAYFCASSQGQGGGYGYTFGSGTRLTVV.

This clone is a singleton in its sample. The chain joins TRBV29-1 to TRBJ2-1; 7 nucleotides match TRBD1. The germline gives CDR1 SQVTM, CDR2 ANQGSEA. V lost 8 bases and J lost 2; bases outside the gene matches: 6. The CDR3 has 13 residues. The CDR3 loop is CSLRRGTYNEQFF. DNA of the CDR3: TGCAGCCTCCGCAGGGGGACCTACAATGAGCAGTTCTTC.

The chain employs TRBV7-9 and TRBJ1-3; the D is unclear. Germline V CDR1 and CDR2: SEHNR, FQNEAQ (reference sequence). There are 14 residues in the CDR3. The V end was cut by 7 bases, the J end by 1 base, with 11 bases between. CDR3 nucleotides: TGTGCCAGCACCAAAGACGCGTCTGGAAACACCATATATTTT. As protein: CASTKDASGNTIYF.

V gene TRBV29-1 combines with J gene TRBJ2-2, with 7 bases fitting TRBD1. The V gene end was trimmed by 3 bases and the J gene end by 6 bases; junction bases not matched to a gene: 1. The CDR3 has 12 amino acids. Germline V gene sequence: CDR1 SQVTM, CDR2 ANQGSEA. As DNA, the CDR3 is TGCAGCGTTGAGACAGGGTCCGGGGAGCTGTTTTTT. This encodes CSVETGSGELFF.

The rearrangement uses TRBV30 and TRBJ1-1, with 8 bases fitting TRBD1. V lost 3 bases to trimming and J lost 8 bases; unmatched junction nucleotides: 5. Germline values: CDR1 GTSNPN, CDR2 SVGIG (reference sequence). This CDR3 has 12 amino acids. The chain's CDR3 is CAWRSRQGEAFF. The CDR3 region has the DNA TGTGCCTGGAGGAGCCGACAGGGGGAAGCTTTCTTT.

The CDR3 here is CASSWIGGDHEQYF. In nucleotides, the CDR3 is TGTGCCAGCAGTTGGATTGGGGGCGACCACGAGCAGTACTTC. This chain connects TRBV27 to TRBJ2-7; perhaps TRBD1 as D (6 bases). The germline CDR1 and CDR2 sequences are MNHEY and SMNVEV (reference sequence). Trimming stripped 4 bases from V and 5 bases from J, with 15 bases between. The CDR3 has 14 amino acids.

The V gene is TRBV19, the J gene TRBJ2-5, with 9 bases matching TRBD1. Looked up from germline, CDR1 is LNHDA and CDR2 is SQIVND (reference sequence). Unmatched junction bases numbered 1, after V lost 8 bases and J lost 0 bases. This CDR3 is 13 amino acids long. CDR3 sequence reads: CASGDRDQETQYF. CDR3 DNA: TGTGCCAGTGGGGACAGGGACCAAGAGACCCAGTACTTC.

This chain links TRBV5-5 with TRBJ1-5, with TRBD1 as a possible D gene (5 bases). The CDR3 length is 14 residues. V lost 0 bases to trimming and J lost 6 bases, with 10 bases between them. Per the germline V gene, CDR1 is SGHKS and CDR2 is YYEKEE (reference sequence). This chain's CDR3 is CASSLGRGTQPQHF. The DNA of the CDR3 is TGTGCCAGCAGCTTGGGGAGGGGAACTCAGCCCCAGCATTTT.

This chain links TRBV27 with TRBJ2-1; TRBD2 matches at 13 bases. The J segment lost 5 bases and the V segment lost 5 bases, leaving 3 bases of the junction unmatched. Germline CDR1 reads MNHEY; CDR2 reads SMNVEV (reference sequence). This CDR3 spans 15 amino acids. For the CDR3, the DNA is TGTGCCAGCAGTCCAGGGACTAGCGGGGACAATGAGCAGTTCTTC. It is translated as CASSPGTSGDNEQFF.

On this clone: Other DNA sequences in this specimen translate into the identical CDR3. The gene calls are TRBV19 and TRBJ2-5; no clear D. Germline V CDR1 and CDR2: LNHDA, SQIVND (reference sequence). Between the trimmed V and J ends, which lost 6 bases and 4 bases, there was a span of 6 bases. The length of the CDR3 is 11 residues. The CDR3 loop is CASRARETQYF. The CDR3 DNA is TGTGCCAGTAGGGCAAGAGAGACCCAGTACTTC.

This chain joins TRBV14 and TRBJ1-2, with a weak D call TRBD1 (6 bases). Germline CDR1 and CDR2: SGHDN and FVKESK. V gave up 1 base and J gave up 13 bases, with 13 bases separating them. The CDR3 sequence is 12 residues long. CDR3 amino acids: CASSQVRQVFTF. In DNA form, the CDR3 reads TGTGCCAGCAGCCAAGTTCGACAGGTCTTCACCTTC.

The DNA of the CDR3 is TGTGCCAGCAGTTGGCGGGAAGGACGGGAAGCTTTCTTT. Translated, it gives CASSWREGREAFF. This chain uses TRBV6-5 with TRBJ1-1; D is ambiguous. The CDR3 runs 13 residues. CDR1 is MNHEY and CDR2 is SVGAGI in the germline V gene. The germline V and J ends were trimmed by 4 bases and 8 bases, with 14 bases remaining between them.

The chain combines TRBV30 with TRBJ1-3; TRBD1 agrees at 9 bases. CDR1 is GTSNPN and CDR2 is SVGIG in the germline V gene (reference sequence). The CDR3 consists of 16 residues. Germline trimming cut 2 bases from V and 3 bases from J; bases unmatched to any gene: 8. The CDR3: CAWSRPGTGIGNTIYF. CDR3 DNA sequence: TGTGCCTGGAGTCGTCCCGGGACAGGGATTGGAAACACCATATATTTT. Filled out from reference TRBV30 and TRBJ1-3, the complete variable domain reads SQTIHQWPATLVQPVGSPLSLECTVEGTSNPNLYWYRQAAGRGLQLLFYSVGIGQISSEVPQNLSASRPQDRQFILSSKKLLLSDSGFYLCAWSRPGTGIGNTIYFGEGSWLTVV.

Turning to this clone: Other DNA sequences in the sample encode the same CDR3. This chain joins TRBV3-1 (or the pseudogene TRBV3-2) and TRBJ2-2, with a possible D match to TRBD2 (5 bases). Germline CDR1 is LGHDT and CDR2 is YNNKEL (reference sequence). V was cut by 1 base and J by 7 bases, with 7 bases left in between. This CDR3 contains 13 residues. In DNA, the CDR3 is TGTGCCAGCAGCCAAGCACGGGGCGGGGAGCTGTTTTTT. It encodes CASSQARGGELFF.

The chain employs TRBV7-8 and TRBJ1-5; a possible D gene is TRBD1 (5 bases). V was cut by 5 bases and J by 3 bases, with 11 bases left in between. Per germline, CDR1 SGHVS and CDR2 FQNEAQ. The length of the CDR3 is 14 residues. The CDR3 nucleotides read TGTGCCAGCAGCCTATTGACAGTCAATCAGCCCCAGCATTTT. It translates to CASSLLTVNQPQHF.

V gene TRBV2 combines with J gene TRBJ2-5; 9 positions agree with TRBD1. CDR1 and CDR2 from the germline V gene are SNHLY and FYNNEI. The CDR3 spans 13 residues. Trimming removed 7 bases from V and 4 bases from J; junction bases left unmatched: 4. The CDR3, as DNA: TGTGCCAGCACTGGGACAGGGAGAGAGACCCAGTACTTC. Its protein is CASTGTGRETQYF.

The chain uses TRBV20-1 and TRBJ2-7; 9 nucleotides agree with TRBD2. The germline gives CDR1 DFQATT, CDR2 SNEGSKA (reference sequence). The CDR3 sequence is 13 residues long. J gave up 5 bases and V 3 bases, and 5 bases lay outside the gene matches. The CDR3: CSASSGSVDEQYF. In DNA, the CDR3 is TGCAGTGCTAGTAGCGGGAGCGTCGACGAGCAGTACTTC.

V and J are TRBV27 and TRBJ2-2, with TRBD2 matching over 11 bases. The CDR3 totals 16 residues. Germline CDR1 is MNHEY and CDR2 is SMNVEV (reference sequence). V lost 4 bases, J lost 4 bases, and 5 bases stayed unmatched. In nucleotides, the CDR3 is TGTGCCAGCAGTTGGCTAGCGGGGGGCTCCACCGGGGAGCTGTTTTTT. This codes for CASSWLAGGSTGELFF.

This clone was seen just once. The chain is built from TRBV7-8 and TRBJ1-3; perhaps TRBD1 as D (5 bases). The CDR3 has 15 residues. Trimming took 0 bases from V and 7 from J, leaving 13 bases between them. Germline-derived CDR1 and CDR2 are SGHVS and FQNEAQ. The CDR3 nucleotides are TGTGCCAGCAGCTTAGCGGGTCAGGGAGGCAACACCATATATTTT. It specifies CASSLAGQGGNTIYF.

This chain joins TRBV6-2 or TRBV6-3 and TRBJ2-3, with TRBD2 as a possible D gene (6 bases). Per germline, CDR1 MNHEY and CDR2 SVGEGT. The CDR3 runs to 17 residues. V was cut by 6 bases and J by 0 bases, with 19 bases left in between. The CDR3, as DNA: TGTGCCAGCAGCCCTCAAAGGGGAGGTGCGAGCACAGATACGCAGTATTTT. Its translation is CASSPQRGGASTDTQYF.

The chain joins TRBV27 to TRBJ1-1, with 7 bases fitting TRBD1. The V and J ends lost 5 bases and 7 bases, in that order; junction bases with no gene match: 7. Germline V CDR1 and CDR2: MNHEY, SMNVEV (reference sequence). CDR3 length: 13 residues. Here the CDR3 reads CASSGRQGGEAFF. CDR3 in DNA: TGTGCCAGCAGTGGCCGACAGGGTGGTGAAGCTTTCTTT.

CDR3 sequence reads: CATSGGLAGGPWETQYF. CDR3 DNA: TGTGCCACCAGTGGCGGACTAGCGGGAGGGCCGTGGGAGACCCAGTACTTC. The chain recombines TRBV24-1 with TRBJ2-5, with 15 bases aligning to TRBD2. Germline assignment: CDR1 KGHDR and CDR2 SFDVKD. With 5 bases clipped from V and 5 bases from J, the junction kept 8 bases outside the gene matches. The CDR3 runs to 17 residues.

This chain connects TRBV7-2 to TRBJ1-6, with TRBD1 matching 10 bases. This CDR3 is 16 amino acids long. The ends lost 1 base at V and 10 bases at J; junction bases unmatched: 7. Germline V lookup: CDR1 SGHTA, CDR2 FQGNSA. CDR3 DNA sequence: TGTGCCAGCAGCTTAGGAGACAGGGGGCCAGGGTCACCCCTCCACTTT. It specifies CASSLGDRGPGSPLHF. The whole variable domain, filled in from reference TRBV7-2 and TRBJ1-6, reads GAGVSQSPSNKVTEKGKDVELRCDPISGHTALYWYRQSLGQGLEFLIYFQGNSAPDKSGLPSDRFSAERTGGSVSTLTIQRTQQEDSAVYLCASSLGDRGPGSPLHFGNGTRLTVT.